The text below deals with one T cell receptor beta chain. Its antigen is not yet known. Qualities for individual bases were not recorded, and no much larger clone is one base off. This record belongs to a study of blood T cell repertoires in COVID-19 (dated by TCRdb to between 2020 and 2021). Turning to the overall study: Samples from collaborators originated in the United States, Italy and Spain and spanned both the acute and convalescent phases of COVID-19. The material from the prospective study consisted of cDNA or gDNA derived from T cells, B-cell-depleted T cells, or PBMCs. Deeply sampled blood TCRbeta repertoires from subjects exposed to, actively infected with, or recovered from COVID-19 were included in the dataset. The repertoires were released in a freely available public database intended as a resource for research on the immune response to SARS-CoV-2. Samples were obtained from the ongoing ImmuneRACE study (first 160 participants) and from about 1,300 subjects provided by 6 global collaborators. The sample metadata nearly always contained a de-identified subject ID, COVID-19 status, age in years and sex. Where HLA class I and class II types were available, the types were taken from metadata supplied by the sample provider, not from assay-based typing.

The collaborating institutions used their own protocols to collect whole blood in K2EDTA tubes. Collaborator samples were shipped for TCRbeta analysis as frozen whole blood, isolated PBMCs, or DNA extracted from either sample type. What the research found in general, with its limitations: The amount of clinical and demographic metadata varied by source and participant and was provided uncurated.

TCRbeta CDR3 regions were amplified from genomic DNA by means of the immunoSEQ Assay, a bias-controlled multiplex PCR. For the original study's pipeline: The number of nucleated cells in each sample was estimated by amplification of reference gene primers within the assay. To quantify the absolute abundance of each unique TCRbeta CDR3 rearrangement, sequence reads were collapsed and filtered. For each sample, productive Simpson clonality was calculated by taking the square root of Simpson's diversity index across productive rearrangements. TCRdb took over this immuneACCESS table, retaining in-frame rearrangements with V and J assigned. Such tables are incomplete; in checked studies, under half of the missing clones stem from an unresolved V gene, and the remainder is unexplained. From that table come the V and J calls and clone size; the DNA was used to work out D and trimming. Within this sample are roughly 60,000 clones, with approximately 84% of them counted one time only. The ten largest account for about 3.2% of the sample.

The CDR3 runs 14 residues from the cysteine to the phenylalanine. Left in the record is the CDR3 DNA by itself, 42 bases read in frame from the first base. V lost 0 bases and J lost 13 bases, and the count of bases not matched to a germline gene is 6. CDR1 and CDR2, looked up from the germline V gene (reference sequence), are SGHKS and YYEKEE. The receptor was derived from a man between 60 and 75 years old with acute or convalescent COVID-19. The specimen was peripheral blood. Recombination linked TRBV5-5 to TRBJ1-6; 8 bases in the junction line up with TRBD1. The nucleotide sequence is given as TGTGCCAGCAGCTTGGAACAGGGGGTTAGGCCCCTCCACTTT. This encodes CASSLEQGVRPLHF.